This paragraph covers one T cell receptor (beta chain) sequence. The antigen is undetermined. TCRdb reprocessed the 5' RACE reads and reports one entry per CDR3 protein, with no DNA. Recorded for this sample: 330,000 or so distinct CDR3 sequences. This CDR3 region has 13 residues. CDR1 and CDR2 (germline): DFQATT, SNEGSKA (reference sequence). The sample is drawn from a study of monozygotic twins with inflammatory bowel disease. Findings and caveats of the study: IBD patients had lower TCRbeta diversity (inverse Simpson) than healthy co-twins.

The specimen was blood. The TCR sequence derives from a human donor with ulcerative colitis or Crohn's disease, or a healthy co-twin of an affected twin (not recorded which). The chain has TRBV20-1 and TRBJ2-7. The CDR3 loop reads CSASMRATYEQYF.